The 30 T cell receptor beta chains below all came from one sample that was sequenced in a study of cytomegalovirus exposure and HLA in healthy donors. Primers included in the PCR were 60 Vbeta and 13 Jbeta primers. TCRdb keeps only in-frame clones here, not all; method: immunoSEQ multiplex PCR. The sample holds 150,000 to 200,000 clones, roughly four fifths seen once. The sequenced sample was PBMCs. The receptor source for this set is a woman in her thirties in good health and CMV-seronegative.

The table lists this clone with a few counts. V is TRBV7-8 and J is TRBJ1-6; D gene uncertain. Germline CDR1 reads SGHVS; CDR2 reads FQNEAQ. The CDR3 length is 17 residues. The ends were cut back, 2 bases at V and 3 bases at J, with 14 bases in the middle. Written as DNA, the CDR3 is TGTGCCAGCAGCTTAATTTCCGGGAATGACTATAATTCACCCCTCCACTTT. This translates into CASSLISGNDYNSPLHF.

The V and J genes are TRBV2 and TRBJ2-3, with D perhaps matching TRBD2 (6 bases). Trimming stripped 3 bases from V and 10 bases from J, with 14 bases between. CDR1 and CDR2 (germline): SNHLY, FYNNEI. The length of the CDR3 is 13 residues. The CDR3 sequence: CASSEGTGGPQYF. In nucleotides, the CDR3 is TGTGCCAGCAGTGAGGGGACCGGGGGTCCGCAGTATTTT.

V gene TRBV2 combines with J gene TRBJ2-5, with D tentatively TRBD1 (5 bases). Per the germline V gene, CDR1 is SNHLY and CDR2 is FYNNEI. The CDR3 totals 13 residues. The V and J ends lost 6 bases and 2 bases respectively, with 10 bases between them. CDR3 in amino acids: CASSVDSQETQYF. In nucleotides, the CDR3 is TGTGCCAGCAGCGTAGACAGTCAAGAGACCCAGTACTTC.

J is TRBJ1-1 and V is TRBV5-8; a weak D match, TRBD1 (5 bases). CDR3 length: 14 residues. The germline gives CDR1 SGHTS, CDR2 YDEGEE. The ends were cut back, 0 bases at V and 4 bases at J, with 10 bases in the middle. The CDR3 DNA reads TGTGCCAGCAGCTTGGAGGGGCGGGGCACTGAAGCTTTCTTT. Translation: CASSLEGRGTEAFF.

This chain connects TRBV5-6 to TRBJ1-4; D unresolved. Germline CDR1 is SGHDT and CDR2 is YYEEEE. The CDR3 is 13 amino acids. V was cut by 0 bases and J by 5 bases, with 5 bases left in between. The CDR3 region has the DNA TGTGCCAGCAGCTTGGTTAGAAATGAAAAACTGTTTTTT. Translated, it gives CASSLVRNEKLFF. The whole variable domain, filled in from reference TRBV5-6 and TRBJ1-4, reads DAGVTQSPTHLIKTRGQQVTLRCSPKSGHDTVSWYQQALGQGPQFIFQYYEEEERQRGNFPDRFSGHQFPNYSSELNVNALLLGDSALYLCASSLVRNEKLFFGSGTQLSVL.

About this clone itself: The sample holds other DNA sequences that translate to the same CDR3. The chain employs TRBV27 and TRBJ2-7; D uncertain. V lost 2 bases, J lost 0 bases, and 8 bases lay in between. Germline loops: CDR1 MNHEY, CDR2 SMNVEV (reference sequence). The CDR3 loop spans 14 amino acids. As DNA, the CDR3 is TGTGCCAGCAGTTTAGCCGGGTACTCCTACGAGCAGTACTTC. Amino acid sequence: CASSLAGYSYEQYF.

The genes are TRBV9 and TRBJ2-1; 11 bases fit TRBD2. The J segment lost 5 bases and the V segment lost 2 bases, leaving 3 bases of the junction unmatched. Germline-derived CDR1 and CDR2 are SGDLS and YYNGEE. The length of the CDR3 is 15 residues. CDR3 DNA: TGTGCCAGCAGCGTGACTAGCGGGGTTGACAATGAGCAGTTCTTC. Amino acid sequence: CASSVTSGVDNEQFF.

This chain links TRBV10-3 with TRBJ2-1, with 11 bases identical to TRBD2. The CDR3 extends over 17 amino acids. Trimming cost V 4 bases and J 6 bases; bases outside gene matches: 11. Germline V gene sequence: CDR1 ENHRY, CDR2 SYGVKD. CDR3 sequence: CAISVGLAGGVSNEQFF. The CDR3 nucleotides are TGTGCCATCAGTGTGGGGCTAGCGGGAGGAGTAAGCAATGAGCAGTTCTTC.

V and J are TRBV7-9 and TRBJ1-2; 8 nucleotides align to TRBD1. Germline CDR1 is SEHNR and CDR2 is FQNEAQ (reference sequence). V lost 5 bases and J lost 0; bases outside the gene matches: 11. The CDR3 sequence is 17 residues long. The CDR3: CASSGDRGPYPNYGYTF. The CDR3 region has the DNA TGTGCCAGCAGCGGAGACAGGGGACCGTACCCTAACTATGGCTACACCTTC.

The chain couples TRBV6-5 to TRBJ1-1; D is uncertain. Germline V lookup: CDR1 MNHEY, CDR2 SVGAGI. Trimming removed 7 bases from V and 2 bases from J, with 11 bases in between. The CDR3 loop spans 13 amino acids. CDR3 sequence reads: CASTGRVNTEAFF. The CDR3 region has the DNA TGTGCCAGCACTGGGCGGGTCAACACTGAAGCTTTCTTT.

The chain carries TRBV11-2 and TRBJ2-1; D unclear. Trimming removed 5 bases at V and 2 bases at J, with 10 bases between. This CDR3 comprises 14 residues. Per germline, CDR1 SGHAT and CDR2 FQNNGV. Here the CDR3 DNA reads TGTGCCAGCAGCGGGTCGGGTCCCTACAATGAGCAGTTCTTC. The encoded protein is CASSGSGPYNEQFF.

The V gene is TRBV5-1, the J gene TRBJ2-1; D is perhaps TRBD1 (5 bases). The ends were cut back, 0 bases at V and 8 bases at J, with 9 bases in the middle. CDR1 is SGHRS, CDR2 YFSETQ, per germline. This CDR3 spans 13 amino acids. The CDR3 protein is CASSLEQGYEQFF. DNA for the CDR3: TGCGCCAGCAGCTTGGAGCAGGGTTATGAGCAGTTCTTC. The whole variable domain, filled in from reference TRBV5-1 and TRBJ2-1, reads KAGVTQTPRYLIKTRGQQVTLSCSPISGHRSVSWYQQTPGQGLQFLFEYFSETQRNKGNFPGRFSGRQFSNSRSEMNVSTLELGDSALYLCASSLEQGYEQFFGPGTRLTVL.

This clone has only one observation. As DNA, the CDR3 is TGTGCCAGCTCACCAGGGGAACTAGCGGGACTTTATGAGCAGTTCTTC. This gives the protein CASSPGELAGLYEQFF. The J gene is TRBJ2-1, the V gene TRBV18, with 10 bases aligning to TRBD2. V lost 2 bases to trimming and J lost 8 bases; unmatched junction nucleotides: 9. The CDR3 consists of 16 residues. The germline gives CDR1 KGHSH, CDR2 LQKENI.

The genes are TRBV7-9 and TRBJ2-1; 10 positions match TRBD1. The V gene end was trimmed by 1 base and the J gene end by 7 bases; junction bases not matched to a gene: 1. Germline V gene data show CDR1 as SEHNR and CDR2 as FQNEAQ (reference sequence). The CDR3 is 14 amino acids. As DNA, the CDR3 is TGTGCCAGCAGCTTAGGACAGGGGGCGAATGAGCAGTTCTTC. Translation gives CASSLGQGANEQFF. Full variable domain (missing parts from reference TRBV7-9 and TRBJ2-1): DTGVSQNPRHKITKRGQNVTFRCDPISEHNRLYWYRQTLGQGPEFLTYFQNEAQLEKSRLLSDRFSAERPKGSFSTLEIQRTEQGDSAMYLCASSLGQGANEQFFGPGTRLTVL.

The chain couples TRBV4-3 to TRBJ2-3, with 7 bases aligning to TRBD1. V dropped 2 bases and J dropped 5; count of bases not matched to a gene: 7. Per germline, CDR1 LGHNA and CDR2 YSLEER. The CDR3 contains 15 residues. This CDR3 reads CASSQNRGRGDTQYF. CDR3 sequence (DNA): TGCGCCAGCAGCCAAAATAGGGGGCGAGGAGATACGCAGTATTTT.

This rearrangement joins TRBV28 to TRBJ1-5; D perhaps matches TRBD1 (5 bases). The germline V and J ends were trimmed by 2 bases and 3 bases, with 14 bases remaining between them. This CDR3 is 16 amino acids long. From germline, CDR1 is MDHEN and CDR2 SYDVKM. CDR3 bases: TGTGCCAGCAGTTTAGGGTCAGGGATCCCCAATCAGCCCCAGCATTTT. This encodes CASSLGSGIPNQPQHF.

J is TRBJ1-1 and V is TRBV7-9; possibly TRBD1 for D (5 bases). Germline CDR1 is SEHNR and CDR2 is FQNEAQ (reference sequence). The length of the CDR3 is 15 residues. V was clipped by 4 bases and J by 3 bases, with 15 bases between them. The CDR3 sequence is CASSSLDNRYTEAFF. CDR3 DNA sequence: TGTGCCAGCAGCTCCCTGGACAATAGGTACACTGAAGCTTTCTTT.

This rearrangement joins TRBV19 to TRBJ2-1; a weak D match, TRBD2 (5 bases). This CDR3 spans 13 amino acids. The germline gives CDR1 LNHDA, CDR2 SQIVND (reference sequence). The germline V and J ends were trimmed by 1 base and 8 bases, with 9 bases remaining between them. DNA for the CDR3: TGTGCCAGTAGTATAGTCTGGCGGGATGAGCAGTTCTTC. Residues: CASSIVWRDEQFF.

This chain joins TRBV20-1 and TRBJ2-7; no clear D. Germline V gene data show CDR1 as DFQATT and CDR2 as SNEGSKA (reference sequence). This CDR3 contains 11 residues. V shed 5 bases and J shed 1 base, with 6 bases lying between them. CDR3 residues: CSAGRSYEQYF. CDR3 DNA sequence: TGCAGTGCTGGTCGGTCCTACGAGCAGTACTTC.

The rearrangement joins TRBV5-6 to TRBJ2-5; 9 nucleotides align to TRBD2. Germline lookup yields CDR1 SGHDT and CDR2 YYEEEE. Trimming cost V 3 bases and J 3 bases; bases outside gene matches: 6. This CDR3 comprises 15 residues. The CDR3 sequence is CASSSWGLAEETQYF. CDR3 bases: TGTGCCAGCAGCTCCTGGGGACTAGCAGAAGAGACCCAGTACTTC.

The chain combines TRBV10-1 with TRBJ1-1; D is perhaps TRBD1 (5 bases). The CDR3 covers 15 residues. CDR1 and CDR2 (germline): WNHNN, SYGVQD (reference sequence). Between the trimmed V and J ends, which lost 9 bases and 1 base, there was a span of 18 bases. The CDR3 nucleotides read TGCGCCAGAAGAGGAGGGCCAGGGACGAACACTGAAGCTTTCTTT. Translated, it gives CARRGGPGTNTEAFF.

A few counts support this clone. The CDR3 region has the DNA TGTGCCAGCAGCTTAGAATCGGGGGTAGGCTACACCTTC. It specifies CASSLESGVGYTF. This chain links TRBV7-9 with TRBJ1-2, with a possible D match to TRBD1 (5 bases). V was clipped by 1 base and J by 8 bases, with 11 bases between them. This CDR3 has 13 amino acids. In germline, CDR1 is SEHNR, CDR2 FQNEAQ (reference sequence).

J is TRBJ1-4 and V is TRBV27, with unresolved D. Trimming left V 3 bases short and J 7 bases short, with 15 bases between. Germline lookup yields CDR1 MNHEY and CDR2 SMNVEV (reference sequence). This CDR3 spans 15 amino acids. CDR3 sequence reads: CASSFMRQGGEKLFF. CDR3 sequence (DNA): TGTGCCAGCAGTTTTATGCGGCAAGGTGGTGAAAAACTGTTTTTT.

This clone was detected only once. This chain links TRBV29-1 with TRBJ2-5; 7 bases fit TRBD2. CDR3 length equals 12 residues. Germline CDR1 and CDR2: SQVTM and ANQGSEA. V was clipped by 6 bases and J by 7 bases; unmatched bases: 8. The CDR3 DNA is TGCAGCGTGGGGGGGGGAGTGGGGACCCAGTACTTC. Protein: CSVGGGVGTQYF. Complete variable domain (other parts from reference TRBV29-1 and TRBJ2-5): SAVISQKPSRDICQRGTSLTIQCQVDSQVTMMFWYRQQPGQSLTLIATANQGSEATYESGFVIDKFPISRPNLTFSTLTVSNMSPEDSSIYLCSVGGGVGTQYFGPGTRLLVL.

The genes are TRBV6-5 and TRBJ1-1; 7 bases map to TRBD1. The germline V gene has CDR1 MNHEY and CDR2 SVGAGI. The V gene end was trimmed by 7 bases and the J gene end by 4 bases; junction bases not matched to a gene: 6. The CDR3 runs to 13 residues. The CDR3 nucleotides are TGTGCCAGCACCAGAGAGGGGGCCACTGAAGCTTTCTTT. It translates to CASTREGATEAFF.

This sequence joins TRBV7-2 and TRBJ1-5; TRBD1 aligns across 7 bases. Germline CDR1 and CDR2: SGHTA and FQGNSA. V lost 5 bases and J lost 0; bases outside the gene matches: 1. The CDR3 extends over 14 amino acids. CDR3 residues: CASSDRVSNQPQHF. DNA of the CDR3: TGTGCCAGCAGCGACAGGGTTAGCAATCAGCCCCAGCATTTT.

This clone appeared once. The chain's CDR3 is CASTKGIGTEAFF. DNA for the CDR3: TGTGCCAGTACGAAGGGGATCGGCACTGAAGCTTTCTTT. The rearrangement links TRBV19 to TRBJ1-1, with TRBD1 as a possible D gene (5 bases). This CDR3 comprises 13 residues. V was clipped by 7 bases and J by 4 bases, with 13 bases between them. Germline V lookup: CDR1 LNHDA, CDR2 SQIVND (reference sequence).

The chain combines TRBV28 with TRBJ2-5, with 10 bases that match TRBD2. This CDR3 spans 16 amino acids. The junction had 7 bases not matched to a gene; V was cut back by 4 bases and J by 2 bases. Germline lookup yields CDR1 MDHEN and CDR2 SYDVKM. The chain's CDR3 is CASSSWTSGEQETQYF. The CDR3 bases are TGTGCCAGCAGTTCCTGGACTAGCGGAGAACAAGAGACCCAGTACTTC.

The chain is built from TRBV9 and TRBJ2-6; the D gene is possibly TRBD2 (5 bases). V was trimmed by 0 bases and J by 0 bases, leaving 10 bases between them. The CDR3 covers 17 residues. Germline-derived CDR1 and CDR2 are SGDLS and YYNGEE. The DNA for the CDR3 is TGTGCCAGCAGCGTAGCTACCGGGGTCTCTGGGGCCAACGTCCTGACTTTC. Its translation is CASSVATGVSGANVLTF.

A few counts support this clone. The junction and the germline gene differ at one end; a read error may be behind it. The rearrangement uses TRBV5-4 and TRBJ1-1, with a tentative D call TRBD1 (5 bases). In germline, CDR1 is SGHNT, CDR2 YYREEE (reference sequence). This CDR3 is built from 16 residues. CDR3 protein: CASSQDLRQGGTEAFF. CDR3 bases: TGCGCCAGCAGCCAAGATCTGAGGCAGGGCGGAACTGAAGCTTTCTTT. The complete variable domain, with remaining parts taken from reference TRBV5-4 and TRBJ1-1, reads ETGVTQSPTHLIKTRGQQVTLRCSSQSGHNTVSWYQQALGQGPQFIFQYYREEENGRGNFPPRFSGLQFPNYSSELNVNALELDDSALYLCASSQDLRQGGTEAFFGQGTRLTVV.